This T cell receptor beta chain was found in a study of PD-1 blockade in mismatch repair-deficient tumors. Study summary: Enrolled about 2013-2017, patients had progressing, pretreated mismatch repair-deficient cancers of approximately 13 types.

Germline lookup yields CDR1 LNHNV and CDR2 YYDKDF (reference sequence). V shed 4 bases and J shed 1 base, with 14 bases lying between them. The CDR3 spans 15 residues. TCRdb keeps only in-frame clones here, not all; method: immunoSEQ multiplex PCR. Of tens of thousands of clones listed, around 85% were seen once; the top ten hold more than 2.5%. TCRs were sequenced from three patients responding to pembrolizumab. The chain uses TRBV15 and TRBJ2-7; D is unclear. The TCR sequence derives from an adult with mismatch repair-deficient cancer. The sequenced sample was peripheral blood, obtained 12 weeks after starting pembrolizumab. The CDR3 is CATSKLPGPSYEQYF. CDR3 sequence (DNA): TGTGCCACCAGCAAACTGCCGGGCCCTTCCTACGAGCAGTACTTC.